Sequencing of this T cell receptor beta chain was carried out in a study of radiotherapy plus CTLA-4 blockade in lung cancer. Method: immunoSEQ multiplex PCR; TCRdb's copy keeps in-frame clones and lacks some. The table includes 75,000 to 100,000 clones, around 86% detected once. The material sequenced was peripheral blood, taken from a patient treated with radiotherapy plus ipilimumab. The receptor was derived from a human donor with non-small cell lung cancer who had a partial response to radiotherapy plus ipilimumab.

The CDR3 loop reads CASPSGVLLSEQYF. CDR3 nucleotides: TGTGCCAGCCCCTCAGGGGTACTCCTATCCGAGCAGTACTTC. V gene TRBV11-3 combines with J gene TRBJ2-5; TRBD1 is a possible D gene (6 bases). The assigned J gene may be wrong: the sequence end matches TRBJ2-7 better. The CDR3 is 14 residues long. CDR1 SGHNT and CDR2 YENEEA come from the germline V gene.